Listed below are T cell receptor beta chains from one sample, sequenced in a study of blood T cell repertoires in COVID-19. Sequencing used immunoSEQ multiplex PCR; TCRdb keeps in-frame clones, though not all of them. The sample contains 110,000 to 150,000 clones, roughly three quarters of which appear only once. Sequences were obtained from peripheral blood. These receptor sequences come from a man over 45 with active or convalescent COVID-19. Each CDR3 is given with its conserved first and last residue. A D gene is named only where the DNA matches it firmly. Clone sizes are given selectively: once, few, many, or a class where the clone is expanded.

clone_size j_call cdr3_length v_call d_call cdr3_aa cdr3_nt
. TRBJ1-3 14 TRBV30 . CAWSIADSVHTIYF TGTGCCTGGAGTATCGCGGACAGCGTGCACACCATATATTTT
few TRBJ1-5 11 TRBV20-1 . CSASQDQPQHF TGCAGTGCTAGTCAGGATCAGCCCCAGCATTTT
. TRBJ2-1 13 TRBV28 . CASSFTVSDEQFF TGTGCCAGCAGTTTTACAGTTTCGGATGAGCAGTTCTTC
. TRBJ2-7 17 TRBV7-6 TRBD2 CASSSLLGIAGLYEQYF TGTGCCAGCAGCTCCCTTCTCGGGATAGCGGGTCTCTACGAGCAGTACTTC
. TRBJ1-4 12 TRBV6-4 . CAIAGAGEKLFF TGTGCCATTGCAGGGGCCGGGGAAAAACTGTTTTTT
. TRBJ2-7 15 TRBV6-5 TRBD1 CASRTPRDSTYEQYF TGTGCCAGCAGGACCCCCCGGGACAGCACCTACGAGCAGTACTTC
. TRBJ2-3 13 TRBV15 . CATSRVLADTQYF TGTGCCACCAGCAGGGTACTAGCAGATACGCAGTATTTT
. TRBJ2-7 13 TRBV28 . CASRTRGTYEQYF TGTGCCAGCAGAACTCGGGGGACCTACGAGCAGTACTTC
. TRBJ2-2 18 TRBV24-1 TRBD1 CATSDLYDRGPNTGELFF TGTGCCACCAGTGATTTGTACGACAGGGGGCCGAACACCGGGGAGCTGTTTTTT
. TRBJ2-7 14 TRBV7-9 TRBD2 CASSSSGLGYEQYF TGTGCCAGCAGCAGTAGCGGGCTCGGCTACGAGCAGTACTTC
few TRBJ1-5 17 TRBV6-1 . CASSEYGGPLSNQPQHF TGTGCCAGCAGTGAATATGGAGGGCCCCTAAGCAATCAGCCCCAGCATTTT
. TRBJ2-1 15 TRBV7-2 TRBD2 CASSLATSGYNEQFF TGTGCCAGCAGCTTAGCGACTAGCGGTTACAATGAGCAGTTCTTC
. TRBJ1-1 14 TRBV27 . CASSLYRRDTEAFF TGTGCCAGCAGTTTATACCGGCGGGACACTGAAGCTTTCTTT
once TRBJ2-5 15 TRBV27 . CASSLGNFIGETQYF TGTGCCAGCAGTCTCGGGAACTTTATAGGGGAGACCCAGTACTTC